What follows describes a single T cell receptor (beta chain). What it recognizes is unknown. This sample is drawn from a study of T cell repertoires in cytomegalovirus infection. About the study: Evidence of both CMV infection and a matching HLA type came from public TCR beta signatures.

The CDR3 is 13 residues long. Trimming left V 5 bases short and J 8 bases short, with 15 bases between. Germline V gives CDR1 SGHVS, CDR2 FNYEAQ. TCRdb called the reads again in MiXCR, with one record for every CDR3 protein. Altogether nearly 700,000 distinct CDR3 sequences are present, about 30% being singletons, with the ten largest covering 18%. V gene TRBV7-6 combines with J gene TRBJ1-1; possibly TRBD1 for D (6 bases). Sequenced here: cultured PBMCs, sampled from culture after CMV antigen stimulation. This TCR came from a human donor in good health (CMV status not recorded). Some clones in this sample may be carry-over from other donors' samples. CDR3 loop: CASSLNREKEAFF. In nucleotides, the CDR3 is TGTGCCAGCAGCCTAAACAGGGAGAAAGAAGCTTTCTTT. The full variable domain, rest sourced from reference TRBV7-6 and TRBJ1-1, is GAGVSQSPRYKVTKRGQDVALRCDPISGHVSLYWYRQALGQGPEFLTYFNYEAQQDKSGLPNDRFSAERPEGSISTLTIQRTEQRDSAMYRCASSLNREKEAFFGQGTRLTVV.